This is a list of T cell receptor beta chains from one sample in a study of T cell responses to AZD1222 COVID-19 vaccine. TCRdb's copy holds only in-frame clones and misses some; the assay was immunoSEQ multiplex PCR. The sample holds about 110,000 clones, around 81% seen once. The sequencing used peripheral blood, collected on day 0 of AZD1222 vaccination. The receptor source for this set is an adult in good health. Each CDR3 is given with its conserved first and last residue. The order of the fields is J gene, clone size, V gene, D gene, CDR3 DNA, CDR3 protein. The D gene is left open where the match is weak. Not all rows give a size; the values are once, few, many and, for expanded clones, a class.

j_gene: TRBJ2-7
abundance: few
v_gene: TRBV7-6
d_gene: -
CDR3nt: TGTGCCAGCAGCGCCCAGGGGGGCGGTGCCGAGACCTACGAGCAGTACTTC
CDR3aa: CASSAQGGGAETYEQYF

j_gene: TRBJ2-5
abundance: many
v_gene: TRBV28
d_gene: -
CDR3nt: TGTGCCAGCAGAACCAACTCCGGGACCAAAAGGGGAGAGACCCAGTACTTC
CDR3aa: CASRTNSGTKRGETQYF

j_gene: TRBJ1-3
abundance: -
v_gene: TRBV7-9
d_gene: TRBD1
CDR3nt: TGTGCCAGCAGCCCCTGGGACAGGGGGAGTACAACCTCTGGAAACACCATATATTTT
CDR3aa: CASSPWDRGSTTSGNTIYF

j_gene: TRBJ1-1
abundance: once
v_gene: TRBV15
d_gene: -
CDR3nt: TGTGCCACCAGCAGACCGAGCGATGTCACTGAAGCTTTCTTT
CDR3aa: CATSRPSDVTEAFF

j_gene: TRBJ2-3
abundance: few
v_gene: TRBV6-2/TRBV6-3
d_gene: -
CDR3nt: TGTGCCAGCAGTTCTGGGGAAACGCAGTATTTT
CDR3aa: CASSSGETQYF

j_gene: TRBJ1-5
abundance: -
v_gene: TRBV18
d_gene: TRBD1
CDR3nt: TGTGCCAGCTCCCTCGACAGGGTGAGGCAGCCCCAGCATTTT
CDR3aa: CASSLDRVRQPQHF

j_gene: TRBJ2-7
abundance: -
v_gene: TRBV6-5
d_gene: TRBD2
CDR3nt: TGTGCCAGCAGTTACTCGTCCAGCGGGAGCTCCTACGAGCAGTACTTC
CDR3aa: CASSYSSSGSSYEQYF

j_gene: TRBJ2-7
abundance: -
v_gene: TRBV7-2
d_gene: TRBD2
CDR3nt: TGTGCCAGCAGCTTAAGGGCGGGAGACGATGGGGAGCAGTACTTC
CDR3aa: CASSLRAGDDGEQYF

j_gene: TRBJ2-5
abundance: -
v_gene: TRBV6-2/TRBV6-3
d_gene: -
CDR3nt: TGTGCCAGCAGTTCGGTGGAGCGGCAACAAGAGACCCAGTACTTC
CDR3aa: CASSSVERQQETQYF

j_gene: TRBJ1-5
abundance: few
v_gene: TRBV5-5
d_gene: -
CDR3nt: TGTGCCAGCAGCCAGGCGGGCAGGGAGGAACAGCCCCAGCATTTT
CDR3aa: CASSQAGREEQPQHF

j_gene: TRBJ1-2
abundance: -
v_gene: TRBV29-1
d_gene: TRBD1
CDR3nt: TGCAGCGTTGAAGATCTTCGACAGGGCGGCTACACCTTC
CDR3aa: CSVEDLRQGGYTF

j_gene: TRBJ2-3
abundance: once
v_gene: TRBV5-1
d_gene: TRBD1
CDR3nt: TGCGCCAGCAGCTCCTCGGGACAGGGGACAGATACGCAGTATTTT
CDR3aa: CASSSSGQGTDTQYF

j_gene: TRBJ2-2
abundance: -
v_gene: TRBV18
d_gene: TRBD1
CDR3nt: TGTGCCAGCTCACCGGGGACAGGGACGGGCACCGGGGAGCTGTTTTTT
CDR3aa: CASSPGTGTGTGELFF

j_gene: TRBJ2-3
abundance: -
v_gene: TRBV7-8
d_gene: -
CDR3nt: TGTGCCAGCAGCTCCTGGGTGGGAAGGGACACAAGATCTAGCACAGATACGCAGTATTTT
CDR3aa: CASSSWVGRDTRSSTDTQYF

j_gene: TRBJ2-5
abundance: -
v_gene: TRBV19
d_gene: -
CDR3nt: TGTGCCAGTAGTCAAGGGTCTACCGGAGAGACCCAGTACTTC
CDR3aa: CASSQGSTGETQYF

j_gene: TRBJ1-6
abundance: -
v_gene: TRBV30
d_gene: -
CDR3nt: TGTGCCTGGAGTGTATGGGGGGGGCTTACACCCCTCCACTTT
CDR3aa: CAWSVWGGLTPLHF

j_gene: TRBJ2-4
abundance: -
v_gene: TRBV28
d_gene: -
CDR3nt: TGTGCCAGCAGCCCCCCAGTAGCCAAAAACATTCAGTACTTC
CDR3aa: CASSPPVAKNIQYF

j_gene: TRBJ1-5
abundance: -
v_gene: TRBV2
d_gene: -
CDR3nt: TGTGCCAGCAGTGAATCTGGTCAGATTCATCAGCCCCAGCATTTT
CDR3aa: CASSESGQIHQPQHF

j_gene: TRBJ1-2
abundance: -
v_gene: TRBV30
d_gene: TRBD1
CDR3nt: TGTGCCTGGACCAGACAGGGGGGCTACACCTTC
CDR3aa: CAWTRQGGYTF

j_gene: TRBJ2-1
abundance: -
v_gene: TRBV18
d_gene: TRBD2
CDR3nt: TGTGCCAGCTCACCACCGGGACTAGGGGCCAATGAGCAGTTCTTC
CDR3aa: CASSPPGLGANEQFF

j_gene: TRBJ2-1
abundance: -
v_gene: TRBV6-5
d_gene: -
CDR3nt: TGTGCCAGCAGGACAAGGGAGGCCTCCTACAATGAGCAGTTCTTC
CDR3aa: CASRTREASYNEQFF

j_gene: TRBJ2-3
abundance: -
v_gene: TRBV19
d_gene: TRBD2
CDR3nt: TGTGCCAGTAGTACCCCACTAGCGGGGGAAGGTACGCAGTATTTT
CDR3aa: CASSTPLAGEGTQYF

j_gene: TRBJ2-1
abundance: -
v_gene: TRBV18
d_gene: TRBD2
CDR3nt: TGTGCCAGCTCACCACCGGGACTAGCGGGAGCTGAGCAGTTCTTC
CDR3aa: CASSPPGLAGAEQFF

j_gene: TRBJ1-1
abundance: -
v_gene: TRBV6-5
d_gene: -
CDR3nt: TGTGCCAGCAGGAGGGGGATCGGTGAAGCTTTCTTT
CDR3aa: CASRRGIGEAFF

j_gene: TRBJ2-5
abundance: -
v_gene: TRBV24-1
d_gene: TRBD1
CDR3nt: TGTGCCACCAGTGACCCCGGCGGACAGGGACAAGAGACCCAGTACTTC
CDR3aa: CATSDPGGQGQETQYF

j_gene: TRBJ2-1
abundance: -
v_gene: TRBV6-1
d_gene: TRBD2
CDR3nt: TGTGCCAGCAGTGAAGCGCCGTCGGGGGGTGCTACAAATGAGCAGTTCTTC
CDR3aa: CASSEAPSGGATNEQFF

j_gene: TRBJ1-2
abundance: -
v_gene: TRBV6-1
d_gene: -
CDR3nt: TGTGCCAGCAGTGAGGGATATGGCTACACCTTC
CDR3aa: CASSEGYGYTF

j_gene: TRBJ1-4
abundance: -
v_gene: TRBV27
d_gene: TRBD1
CDR3nt: TGTGCCAGCAGTCTAAACCCGACAGGGGGTCACGAAAAACTGTTTTTT
CDR3aa: CASSLNPTGGHEKLFF

j_gene: TRBJ2-7
abundance: few
v_gene: TRBV6-2/TRBV6-3
d_gene: -
CDR3nt: TGTGCCAGCAGTTATTTTCGGAGCCCCGGTCCTTCCTACGAGCAGTACTTC
CDR3aa: CASSYFRSPGPSYEQYF

j_gene: TRBJ2-3
abundance: -
v_gene: TRBV5-1
d_gene: -
CDR3nt: TGCGCCAGCAGCCGAGGAGAGATCACAGATACGCAGTATTTT
CDR3aa: CASSRGEITDTQYF

j_gene: TRBJ2-5
abundance: -
v_gene: TRBV11-1
d_gene: -
CDR3nt: TGTGCCAGCAGCTTAGGGGTTAGATATGAGACCCAGTACTTC
CDR3aa: CASSLGVRYETQYF

j_gene: TRBJ2-1
abundance: -
v_gene: TRBV15
d_gene: TRBD1
CDR3nt: TGTGCCACCAGCATTGAACAGGGGACGAATGAGCAGTTCTTC
CDR3aa: CATSIEQGTNEQFF

j_gene: TRBJ2-1
abundance: -
v_gene: TRBV19
d_gene: -
CDR3nt: TGTGCCAGTAGTATTGGCAACCGAAATGAGCAGTTCTTC
CDR3aa: CASSIGNRNEQFF

j_gene: TRBJ1-2
abundance: -
v_gene: TRBV5-1
d_gene: -
CDR3nt: TGCGCCAGCAGCTTGGGGGGGCTGGACTATGGCTACACCTTC
CDR3aa: CASSLGGLDYGYTF

j_gene: TRBJ2-7
abundance: few
v_gene: TRBV5-1
d_gene: -
CDR3nt: TGCGCCAGCAGCCCCCAAGCCGGGATAGCCTACGAGCAGTACTTC
CDR3aa: CASSPQAGIAYEQYF

j_gene: TRBJ1-1
abundance: few
v_gene: TRBV6-5
d_gene: -
CDR3nt: TGTGCCAGCAGGATACAGGTAAACACTGAAGCTTTCTTT
CDR3aa: CASRIQVNTEAFF

j_gene: TRBJ1-2
abundance: -
v_gene: TRBV5-1
d_gene: -
CDR3nt: TGCGCCAGCAGCTTGGTTCCCATTGGCTATGGCTACACCTTC
CDR3aa: CASSLVPIGYGYTF

j_gene: TRBJ2-1
abundance: -
v_gene: TRBV6-4
d_gene: -
CDR3nt: TGTGCCAGCAGTCGGACCGGGACTCCAAGGAATGAGCAGTTCTTC
CDR3aa: CASSRTGTPRNEQFF

j_gene: TRBJ1-4
abundance: -
v_gene: TRBV14
d_gene: -
CDR3nt: TGTGCCAGCAGCCAGGATATATGGGGGGAAAAACTGTTTTTT
CDR3aa: CASSQDIWGEKLFF

j_gene: TRBJ2-7
abundance: once
v_gene: TRBV7-9
d_gene: -
CDR3nt: TGTGCCAGCAGGTCCACAGGGGGGGACTACGAGCAGTACTTC
CDR3aa: CASRSTGGDYEQYF

j_gene: TRBJ2-3
abundance: few
v_gene: TRBV6-4
d_gene: TRBD2
CDR3nt: TGTGCCAGCGCCGAACTAGCGGGGGACACAGATACGCAGTATTTT
CDR3aa: CASAELAGDTDTQYF

j_gene: TRBJ1-3
abundance: few
v_gene: TRBV5-1
d_gene: -
CDR3nt: TGCGCCAGCAGCTTGATAGCTGGGGCTTACTCTGGAAACACCATATATTTT
CDR3aa: CASSLIAGAYSGNTIYF

j_gene: TRBJ1-1
abundance: -
v_gene: TRBV5-6
d_gene: -
CDR3nt: TGTGCCAGCAGTTCATACTGGGGTGACACTGAAGCTTTCTTT
CDR3aa: CASSSYWGDTEAFF

j_gene: TRBJ1-1
abundance: -
v_gene: TRBV30
d_gene: TRBD1
CDR3nt: TGTGCCTGCAAAAACAGGGGGCGGGACACTGAAGCTTTCTTT
CDR3aa: CACKNRGRDTEAFF

j_gene: TRBJ1-2
abundance: -
v_gene: TRBV25-1
d_gene: -
CDR3nt: TGTGCCAGCAGTGAAACGGACTGGACCTTCAGCACCTTC
CDR3aa: CASSETDWTFSTF

j_gene: TRBJ1-1
abundance: -
v_gene: TRBV19
d_gene: -
CDR3nt: TGTGCCAGTAGTAATGGAGTGGCTGGGGGATTTGAAGCTTTCTTT
CDR3aa: CASSNGVAGGFEAFF

j_gene: TRBJ1-5
abundance: -
v_gene: TRBV6-5
d_gene: -
CDR3nt: TGTGCCAGCAGTTACTCCCCAGTTCAGCCCCAGCATTTT
CDR3aa: CASSYSPVQPQHF

j_gene: TRBJ2-1
abundance: -
v_gene: TRBV3-1/TRBV3-2
d_gene: TRBD2
CDR3nt: TGTGCCAGCAGGCACAGCCCCGAGGGAGGGAATGAGCAGTTCTTC
CDR3aa: CASRHSPEGGNEQFF

j_gene: TRBJ1-2
abundance: -
v_gene: TRBV19
d_gene: -
CDR3nt: TGTGCCAGTAGTATACACCCGGGAAACTATGGCTACACCTTC
CDR3aa: CASSIHPGNYGYTF

j_gene: TRBJ2-3
abundance: -
v_gene: TRBV29-1
d_gene: TRBD1
CDR3nt: TGCAGCACCCGACAGGGGTTCACAGATACGCAGTATTTT
CDR3aa: CSTRQGFTDTQYF

j_gene: TRBJ2-3
abundance: -
v_gene: TRBV6-5
d_gene: -
CDR3nt: TGTGCCAGCAGTCTAACCTCAGATACGCAGTATTTT
CDR3aa: CASSLTSDTQYF

j_gene: TRBJ1-3
abundance: once
v_gene: TRBV5-1
d_gene: -
CDR3nt: TGCAGGCCAGTCGCCGGAAACACCATATATTTT
CDR3aa: CRPVAGNTIYF

j_gene: TRBJ1-3
abundance: -
v_gene: TRBV6-5
d_gene: -
CDR3nt: TGTGCCAGCAGTACCCACAGGGCCCCTGGAAACACCATATATTTT
CDR3aa: CASSTHRAPGNTIYF

j_gene: TRBJ1-4
abundance: -
v_gene: TRBV6-5
d_gene: -
CDR3nt: TGTGCCAGCAGTTACGGGGGGACAAACGAAAAACTGTTTTTT
CDR3aa: CASSYGGTNEKLFF

j_gene: TRBJ2-7
abundance: -
v_gene: TRBV19
d_gene: -
CDR3nt: TGTGCCAGTAGTATCGGGGCGGGCTACTCCTACGAGCAGTACTTC
CDR3aa: CASSIGAGYSYEQYF

j_gene: TRBJ1-4
abundance: -
v_gene: TRBV3-1/TRBV3-2
d_gene: -
CDR3nt: TGTGCCAGCAGCTACCAAGGGGCGACTAATGAAAAACTGTTTTTT
CDR3aa: CASSYQGATNEKLFF

j_gene: TRBJ1-1
abundance: -
v_gene: TRBV5-1
d_gene: TRBD1
CDR3nt: TGCGCCAGCAGCTATGGGACAGCCATAAACACTGAAGCTTTCTTT
CDR3aa: CASSYGTAINTEAFF

j_gene: TRBJ1-6
abundance: -
v_gene: TRBV15
d_gene: -
CDR3nt: TGTGCCACCAGCCCCCAAGAGAGGACCTATAATTCACCCCTCCACTTT
CDR3aa: CATSPQERTYNSPLHF